The rows below give T cell receptor beta chains drawn from one sample of a study of shared clonotypes between healthy human individuals. Profiling relied on immunoSEQ multiplex PCR, and the TCRdb table lists in-frame clones only, not all of them. The table records 1.6 million or so clones, less than 99% of them present only once. The sequenced material came from naive CD4+ T cells sorted from blood. The receptors come from a man aged 30 to 39 in good health. CDR3s include the opening cysteine and the closing phenylalanine or tryptophan. The D gene is left open where the match is weak. Expanded clones get a size class; other rows say once, few or many, or leave the size out.

>TRBJ2-5|NA|TRBV5-1|NA
CASSRPMGNQETQYF
TGCGCCAGCAGCCGACCCATGGGGAACCAAGAGACCCAGTACTTC
>TRBJ1-3|NA|TRBV7-2|NA
CASSLSVPGSGNTIYF
TGTGCCAGCAGCTTATCAGTTCCGGGCTCTGGAAACACCATATATTTT
>TRBJ1-2|TRBD1|TRBV6-1|NA
CASSEKGTGVTYTF
TGTGCCAGCAGTGAAAAGGGGACAGGGGTCACCTACACCTTC
>TRBJ2-1|NA|TRBV5-5|once
CASSLRGTKDNEQFF
TGTGCCAGCAGCTTACGAGGGACCAAAGACAATGAGCAGTTCTTC
>TRBJ2-1|NA|TRBV2|NA
CASTEAQGRYNEQFF
TGTGCCAGCACCGAGGCCCAGGGCCGATACAATGAGCAGTTCTTC
>TRBJ1-2|TRBD1|TRBV11-2|NA
CASSTHRGARGGGYTF
TGTGCCAGCAGCACCCACAGGGGCGCTAGGGGAGGGGGCTACACCTTC
>TRBJ2-6|NA|TRBV7-2|once
CASSFVGAGANVLTF
TGTGCCAGCAGCTTTGTAGGGGCTGGGGCCAACGTCCTGACTTTC
>TRBJ1-2|TRBD1|TRBV7-2|NA
CASSLGGAGYGYTF
TGTGCCAGCAGCCTAGGGGGCGCGGGGTATGGCTACACCTTC
>TRBJ2-5|TRBD1|TRBV5-1|NA
CASTQQGAGETQYF
TGCGCCAGCACCCAGCAGGGGGCAGGGGAGACCCAGTACTTC
>TRBJ1-5|NA|TRBV11-2|NA
CASSYAGTSNQPQHF
TGTGCCAGCAGCTACGCCGGGACGAGCAATCAGCCCCAGCATTTT
>TRBJ2-1|NA|TRBV13|NA
CASSPSKVQNEQFF
TGTGCCAGCAGCCCCTCCAAAGTCCAGAATGAGCAGTTCTTC
>TRBJ2-6|NA|TRBV15|NA
CATSSHRGSGANVLTF
TGTGCCACCAGCAGCCATAGGGGTTCTGGGGCCAACGTCCTGACTTTC
>TRBJ2-2|TRBD2|TRBV11-1|NA
CASSLITSGVLTGELFF
TGTGCCAGCAGCCTTATAACTAGCGGGGTGCTCACCGGGGAGCTGTTTTTT
>TRBJ1-2|NA|TRBV7-2|NA
CASSPDLGGYTF
TGTGCCAGCAGCCCGGACCTCGGTGGCTACACCTTC
>TRBJ2-4|NA|TRBV18|NA
CASSPYDLNIQYF
TGTGCCAGCTCACCCTACGACCTAAACATTCAGTACTTC
>TRBJ2-2|NA|TRBV18|NA
CASSFQGGQRTGELFF
TGTGCCAGCTCATTCCAGGGAGGCCAGCGCACCGGGGAGCTGTTTTTT
>TRBJ1-1|NA|TRBV18|NA
CASSPDLNTEAFF
TGTGCCAGCTCACCTGACTTGAACACTGAAGCTTTCTTT
>TRBJ2-3|TRBD1|TRBV11-2|few
CASSSGQSTDTQYF
TGTGCCAGCAGCTCGGGACAGAGCACAGATACGCAGTATTTT
>TRBJ2-1|TRBD2|TRBV6-1|NA
CASSVLSSGMVDEQFF
TGTGCCAGCAGTGTTTTATCTAGCGGGATGGTGGATGAGCAGTTCTTC
>TRBJ1-1|NA|TRBV7-3|NA
CASSLTECTTRKLNTEAFF
TGTGCCAGCAGCTTAACAGAATGTACAACTCGGAAACTGAACACTGAAGCTTTCTTT
>TRBJ1-5|NA|TRBV2|NA
CASSEALMSNQPQHF
TGTGCCAGCAGTGAAGCGCTTATGAGCAATCAGCCCCAGCATTTT
>TRBJ2-2|NA|TRBV28|few
CASSLGTGELFF
TGTGCCAGCAGTTTGGGCACCGGGGAGCTGTTTTTT
>TRBJ2-1|NA|TRBV10-2|NA
CASLPDTYNEQFF
TGCGCCTCTCTCCCTGACACCTACAATGAGCAGTTCTTC
>TRBJ2-7|NA|TRBV7-6|once
CASSSELGGEQYF
TGTGCCAGCAGCTCCGAACTAGGCGGCGAGCAGTACTTC